This is a list of T cell receptor beta chains from one sample in a study of blood T cell repertoires in COVID-19. Assay: immunoSEQ multiplex PCR; the TCRdb copy retains only in-frame clones and omits some. The profile shows 45,000 to 50,000 clones, roughly nine tenths of them singletons. The sequenced material came from peripheral blood. The receptors come from a human donor in a cohort sampled during active COVID-19. Both conserved end residues are part of each CDR3. The D gene is left open where the match is weak. Some rows have no size entry. The others give once, few or many, or a class for an expanded clone.

d_gene: TRBD1
abundance: NA
v_gene: TRBV13
j_gene: TRBJ2-5
CDR3nt: TGTGCCAGCAGCTTAAGACAGGGGAGAAAGACCCAGTACTTC
CDR3aa: CASSLRQGRKTQYF

d_gene: TRBD1
abundance: NA
v_gene: TRBV29-1
j_gene: TRBJ2-3
CDR3nt: TGCAGCGTTGAGGACAGGGGGGCAGATACGCAGTATTTT
CDR3aa: CSVEDRGADTQYF

d_gene: TRBD2
abundance: NA
v_gene: TRBV19
j_gene: TRBJ2-3
CDR3nt: TGTGCCAGTAGTATCGCGCGGGGGGCCACAGATACGCAGTATTTT
CDR3aa: CASSIARGATDTQYF

d_gene: TRBD1
abundance: NA
v_gene: TRBV5-1
j_gene: TRBJ1-1
CDR3nt: TGCGCCAGCAGCTTGGTGCCAGGGGGTGAAGCTTTCTTT
CDR3aa: CASSLVPGGEAFF

d_gene: NA
abundance: NA
v_gene: TRBV4-3
j_gene: TRBJ2-3
CDR3nt: TGCGCCAGCAGCCAAGACGCGCTTCCGGGAGCAGATACGCAGTATTTT
CDR3aa: CASSQDALPGADTQYF

d_gene: TRBD1
abundance: NA
v_gene: TRBV5-4
j_gene: TRBJ2-1
CDR3nt: TGTGCCAGCAGCTATCGGGACAGGGGAGATGAGCAGTTCTTC
CDR3aa: CASSYRDRGDEQFF

d_gene: TRBD1
abundance: NA
v_gene: TRBV7-6
j_gene: TRBJ1-3
CDR3nt: TGTGCCAGCAGCTTAGGCGTACAGGGGTCTGGAAACACCATATATTTT
CDR3aa: CASSLGVQGSGNTIYF

d_gene: NA
abundance: NA
v_gene: TRBV29-1
j_gene: TRBJ1-2
CDR3nt: TGCAGCGTTGAATCGGGGGAGCTTAATGGCTACACCTTC
CDR3aa: CSVESGELNGYTF

d_gene: NA
abundance: NA
v_gene: TRBV18
j_gene: TRBJ2-7
CDR3nt: TGTGCCAGCTCCCCAGCCCGGAGTGGGTACGAGCAGTACTTC
CDR3aa: CASSPARSGYEQYF

d_gene: NA
abundance: NA
v_gene: TRBV9
j_gene: TRBJ2-5
CDR3nt: TGTGCCAGCAGCGTAGATTACACCCCCCAAGAGACCCAGTACTTC
CDR3aa: CASSVDYTPQETQYF

d_gene: NA
abundance: NA
v_gene: TRBV7-7
j_gene: TRBJ1-4
CDR3nt: TGTGCTAGCAGCTTAGAGCCGCACAGTGAAAAACTGTTTTTT
CDR3aa: CASSLEPHSEKLFF

d_gene: NA
abundance: NA
v_gene: TRBV5-1
j_gene: TRBJ1-1
CDR3nt: TGCGCCAGCAGCTCCACCCGGGACACTGAAGCTTTCTTT
CDR3aa: CASSSTRDTEAFF

d_gene: NA
abundance: once
v_gene: TRBV3-1/TRBV3-2
j_gene: TRBJ1-1
CDR3nt: TGTGCCAGCAGCGATGGAACGTGGACAGTTGAAGCTTTCTTT
CDR3aa: CASSDGTWTVEAFF

d_gene: NA
abundance: NA
v_gene: TRBV2
j_gene: TRBJ2-5
CDR3nt: TGTGCCAGCAGTCCCGGAGTGGTAGGAGAGACCCAGTACTTC
CDR3aa: CASSPGVVGETQYF

d_gene: NA
abundance: NA
v_gene: TRBV5-1
j_gene: TRBJ1-1
CDR3nt: TGCGCCAGCAGCTGGGACTTCGGGGGCACTGAAGCTTTCTTT
CDR3aa: CASSWDFGGTEAFF

d_gene: TRBD2
abundance: NA
v_gene: TRBV7-6
j_gene: TRBJ2-3
CDR3nt: TGTGCCAGCAGCTGGATGGAAACTAGCGGGGGGAGTAGCACAGATACGCAGTATTTT
CDR3aa: CASSWMETSGGSSTDTQYF

d_gene: NA
abundance: NA
v_gene: TRBV19
j_gene: TRBJ2-7
CDR3nt: TGTGCCAGTAGTATAAGGCAGGGATACGAGCAGTACTTC
CDR3aa: CASSIRQGYEQYF

d_gene: NA
abundance: NA
v_gene: TRBV6-6
j_gene: TRBJ2-2
CDR3nt: TGTGCCTCGCGGTTCACCGAGAACACCGGGGAGCTGTTTTTT
CDR3aa: CASRFTENTGELFF